The entry below gives a single T cell receptor beta chain sequence along with its context. The target antigen is unknown. Profiling relied on immunoSEQ multiplex PCR, and the TCRdb table lists in-frame clones only, not all of them. This sample yields fewer than 130,000 clones, of which about 92% are seen a single time; 1.2% belongs to the top ten. V was trimmed by 3 bases and J by 5 bases, leaving 13 bases between them. CDR3 length: 14 residues. Germline CDR1 MNHEY, CDR2 SMNVEV (reference sequence). The source of the sample is a study of T cell responses to AZD1222 COVID-19 vaccine. Findings and caveats of the study: Repertoire samples came only from after the peak T cell response. Donors in the cohort were predominantly white British and more often female, and clonal diversity was possibly underestimated.

This clonotype was obtained from an adult in good health. The chain employs TRBV27 and TRBJ1-2; possibly TRBD1 for D (5 bases). The sequencing used peripheral blood, collected on day 0 of AZD1222 vaccination. The CDR3 reads CASSFRDFRYGYTF. The CDR3 coding sequence is TGTGCCAGCAGTTTCAGGGATTTTCGATATGGCTACACCTTC.